The 10 T cell receptor beta chains reported below all come from one sample, sequenced in a study of T cells in Graves' hyperthyroidism and ophthalmopathy. RNA transcripts provided the source from which TCR beta CDR3 regions were amplified. The HTBI primer set served for first-round RT-PCR of the TCR CDR3. TCRdb reanalysed the multiplex PCR reads using MiXCR and keeps one entry per CDR3 protein. Of more than 550,000 distinct CDR3 sequences in the sample, around 19% were seen once. Specimen: blood. The source is a woman aged 50 to 65 with Graves' hyperthyroidism that later progressed to Graves' ophthalmopathy.

This clonotype has a count of ten or more. The CDR3 sequence is CASSQDLSTGRNGYTF. The CDR3 DNA reads TGTGCCAGCAGCCAAGATCTGAGTACAGGGAGGAATGGCTACACCTTC. The V call is TRBV3-1, the J call TRBJ1-2, with a weak D call TRBD1 (6 bases). The CDR3 is made up of 16 amino acids. Trimming removed 0 bases from V and 6 bases from J, with 17 bases in between. Per the germline V gene, CDR1 is LGHDT and CDR2 is YNNKEL (reference sequence).

This clonotype was seen a handful of times. V is TRBV11-3 and J is TRBJ2-1; tentative D call: TRBD1 (5 bases). Per the germline V gene, CDR1 is SGHNT and CDR2 is YENEEA. This CDR3 has 13 amino acids. V was cut by 7 bases and J by 0 bases, with 7 bases left in between. The CDR3 protein is CASNRGSYNEQFF. CDR3 sequence (DNA): TGTGCCAGCAATAGGGGCTCCTACAATGAGCAGTTCTTC.

Many counts were recorded for this clonotype. The chain has TRBV5-1 and TRBJ2-1, with D possibly being TRBD1 (5 bases). This CDR3 contains 15 residues. V shed 0 bases and J shed 4 bases, with 11 bases lying between them. Germline lookup yields CDR1 SGHRS and CDR2 YFSETQ. CDR3 sequence: CASSLAETVYNEQFF. The DNA of the CDR3 is TGCGCCAGCAGCTTGGCCGAGACAGTATACAATGAGCAGTTCTTC.

This clonotype was observed a few times. The chain couples TRBV5-1 to TRBJ2-7; D remains ambiguous. The CDR3 length is 11 residues. CDR1 and CDR2 (germline): SGHRS, YFSETQ. V was pared by 6 bases and J by 5 bases, with 9 bases between. The CDR3 nucleotides read TGCGCCAGCATGGGGAACGACGAGCAGTACTTC. Protein sequence: CASMGNDEQYF.

This clonotype was seen a handful of times. This chain joins TRBV9 and TRBJ1-4; 9 bases match TRBD1. V trimming: 0 bases; J trimming: 7 bases; junction bases outside the gene matches: 7. This CDR3 has 16 amino acids. Germline V gives CDR1 SGDLS, CDR2 YYNGEE. The CDR3 region is CASSVGGQGRGEKLFF. The DNA for the CDR3 is TGTGCCAGCAGCGTAGGGGGACAGGGACGTGGTGAAAAACTGTTTTTT.

The genes are TRBV29-1 and TRBJ2-5; D gene ambiguous. CDR3 size: 10 residues. V was pared by 4 bases and J by 3 bases, with 3 bases between. Looked up from germline, CDR1 is SQVTM and CDR2 is ANQGSEA. CDR3 sequence (DNA): TGCAGCGTTGTCGAAGAGACCCAGTACTTC. Its protein product is CSVVEETQYF.

V is TRBV4-1 and J is TRBJ1-1; tentatively, D is TRBD1 (5 bases). V lost 5 bases and J 4 bases, leaving 32 bases between the germline ends. Germline CDR1 MGHRA, CDR2 YSYEKL. The CDR3 is made up of 20 amino acids. The CDR3 DNA sequence: TGCGCCAGCAGCTTCGAATATCGAGCGGGGGGGTACCTCATGAGCACTGAAGCTTTCTTT. Its protein product is CASSFEYRAGGYLMSTEAFF.

The chain employs TRBV5-1 and TRBJ1-1, with D possibly TRBD1 on 5 matching bases. The V end was cut by 1 base, the J end by 3 bases, with 13 bases between. The CDR3 totals 15 residues. In germline, CDR1 is SGHRS, CDR2 YFSETQ. As DNA, the CDR3 is TGCGCCAGCAGCTTGTCCCCTGGGGGTGACACTGAAGCTTTCTTT. Protein: CASSLSPGGDTEAFF. The whole variable domain, remainder taken from reference TRBV5-1 and TRBJ1-1, is KAGVTQTPRYLIKTRGQQVTLSCSPISGHRSVSWYQQTPGQGLQFLFEYFSETQRNKGNFPGRFSGRQFSNSRSEMNVSTLELGDSALYLCASSLSPGGDTEAFFGQGTRLTVV.

J is TRBJ1-1 and V is TRBV6-1, with TRBD1 as a possible D gene (6 bases). Germline loops: CDR1 MNHNS, CDR2 SASEGT. CDR3 length: 15 residues. V was clipped by 3 bases and J by 0 bases, with 11 bases between them. The CDR3, as DNA: TGTGCCAGCAGTGACAGGGGACGGTTGAACACTGAAGCTTTCTTT. Protein: CASSDRGRLNTEAFF.

This clonotype was seen many times. The rearrangement joins TRBV19 to TRBJ1-5, with D possibly matching TRBD1 (6 bases). The CDR3 totals 14 residues. The V gene lost 7 bases and the J gene lost 6 bases, with 16 bases spanning the gap. CDR1 LNHDA and CDR2 SQIVND come from the germline V gene (reference sequence). The CDR3: CASTVWGAVQPQHF. DNA of the CDR3: TGTGCCAGTACCGTTTGGGGGGCAGTTCAGCCCCAGCATTTT.